One and the same sample provided the 10 T cell receptor beta chains below, sequenced in a study of blood T cell repertoires in COVID-19. The method was immunoSEQ multiplex PCR; TCRdb's version includes in-frame clones alone and lacks a portion of them. This sample yields roughly 90,000 clones, of which roughly nine tenths are seen a single time; about 1.5% belongs to the top ten. The sequenced material came from peripheral blood. The receptors stem from a human donor with active COVID-19. The donor label of this sample is uncertain.

The V gene is TRBV6-5, the J gene TRBJ1-2, with D tentatively TRBD1 (6 bases). V lost 6 bases to trimming and J lost 2 bases, with 13 bases between them. The CDR3 has 14 amino acids. Germline CDR1 MNHEY, CDR2 SVGAGI. The CDR3 nucleotides read TGTGCCAGCAGAATGGGGGGGGCCAACTATGGCTACACCTTC. Protein: CASRMGGANYGYTF.

V usage is TRBV2 and J usage is TRBJ1-2, with 8 nucleotides matching TRBD1. J lost 1 base, V lost 4 bases, and 5 bases had no gene match. There are 15 residues in the CDR3. CDR1 SNHLY and CDR2 FYNNEI come from the germline V gene. The CDR3 DNA reads as TGTGCCAGCAGTGCTCGGGACAGGTTTAACTATGGCTACACCTTC. It is translated as CASSARDRFNYGYTF.

V usage is TRBV6-5 and J usage is TRBJ1-2; possible D gene TRBD1, 5 bases. V shed 6 bases and J shed 4 bases, with 18 bases lying between them. Germline CDR1 is MNHEY and CDR2 is SVGAGI. This CDR3 region has 15 residues. The chain's CDR3 is CASRNARVGIYGYTF. In nucleotides, the CDR3 is TGTGCCAGCAGGAACGCCAGGGTGGGGATCTATGGCTACACCTTC.

The chain joins TRBV28 to TRBJ2-2; possibly TRBD1 for D (6 bases). The germline V gene has CDR1 MDHEN and CDR2 SYDVKM. This CDR3 is built from 14 residues. The V end lost 5 bases, the J end lost 5 bases, and 12 bases lay between the germline ends. CDR3 DNA: TGTGCCAGCAGTGAATACAGGGATACCGGGGAGCTGTTTTTT. Its translation is CASSEYRDTGELFF. The complete variable domain, with remaining parts taken from reference TRBV28 and TRBJ2-2, reads DVKVTQSSRYLVKRTGEKVFLECVQDMDHENMFWYRQDPGLGLRLIYFSYDVKMKEKGDIPEGYSVSREKKERFSLILESASTNQTSMYLCASSEYRDTGELFFGEGSRLTVL.

The chain couples TRBV7-2 to TRBJ2-2; 9 bases are shared with TRBD2. Germline lookup yields CDR1 SGHTA and CDR2 FQGNSA. The length of the CDR3 is 18 residues. V was pared by 4 bases and J by 7 bases, with 16 bases of the junction left unmatched. DNA for the CDR3: TGTGCCAGCAGCTCTCAACGGCGCGCGGGGGGGAGGAGCGGGGAGCTGTTTTTT. It codes for CASSSQRRAGGRSGELFF.

J is TRBJ2-7 and V is TRBV19; 9 bases match TRBD1. With V trimmed by 6 bases and J by 1 base, 4 bases remained unmatched. The length of the CDR3 is 14 residues. The germline V gene encodes CDR1 LNHDA and CDR2 SQIVND (reference sequence). The chain's CDR3 is CASSLDRGSYEQYF. CDR3 nucleotide sequence: TGTGCCAGTAGCCTCGACAGGGGGTCCTACGAGCAGTACTTC.

This clone was observed a single time. V usage is TRBV12-3 or TRBV12-4 and J usage is TRBJ1-5; D gene unclear. The CDR3 extends over 13 amino acids. Trimming took 3 bases from V and 2 from J, leaving 5 bases between them. The CDR3 DNA reads TGTGCCAGCAGTTTTAATGGCAATCAGCCCCAGCATTTT. It translates to CASSFNGNQPQHF.

This sequence joins TRBV12-5 and TRBJ2-7; weak D call: TRBD2 (8 bases). V was pared by 2 bases and J by 2 bases, with 19 bases between. Looked up from germline, CDR1 is LGHNT and CDR2 is FRNRAP. The CDR3 runs to 17 residues. The CDR3, as DNA: TGTGCTAGTGGTTTGACCGTCGGGGGGGACAGCCCCTACGAGCAGTACTTC. Its protein product is CASGLTVGGDSPYEQYF.

The V call is TRBV4-3, the J call TRBJ2-5; D perhaps matches TRBD2 (6 bases). The CDR3 loop spans 18 amino acids. The germline V gene encodes CDR1 LGHNA and CDR2 YSLEER. Trimming took off 3 bases at V and 0 bases at J, with 20 bases between the two ends. CDR3 in amino acids: CASSQSVSPGVYQETQYF. CDR3 in DNA: TGCGCCAGCAGCCAGTCGGTATCCCCGGGGGTGTACCAAGAGACCCAGTACTTC.

The chain combines TRBV18 with TRBJ1-2; TRBD1 matches 9 bases. V lost 6 bases and J lost 2; bases outside the gene matches: 4. CDR3 length: 14 amino acids. The germline gives CDR1 KGHSH, CDR2 LQKENI. The DNA for the CDR3 is TGTGCCAGCTCGCCCGGGACAGGGAACTATGGCTACACCTTC. Amino acids: CASSPGTGNYGYTF.